This is a list of T cell receptor beta chains from one sample in a study of spatial heterogeneity in lung cancer. A single record per CDR3 protein comes from TCRdb applying MiXCR to the 5' RACE reads. The sample has about 52,000 distinct CDR3 sequences, 7.4% seen once; the top ten hold roughly 35%. Sequences were derived from PBMCs, sampled at follow-up. Every receptor here comes from a female donor with early-stage non-small cell lung cancer. CDR3s include the opening cysteine and the closing phenylalanine or tryptophan. D genes are given only for firm matches. For some rows the clone size is stated as once, few or many, or as a class when expanded; others skip it.

CDR3: CASSQSRVVAGELFF; DNA: TGTGCCAGCAGCCAATCTCGAGTGGTGGCCGGGGAGCTGTTTTTT; V: TRBV7-8; size: many; D: NA; length: 15; J: TRBJ2-2
CDR3: CASSPHRPGSTDTQYF; DNA: TGTGCCAGCAGCCCTCACCGCCCCGGGAGCACAGATACGCAGTATTTT; V: TRBV7-2; size: NA; D: NA; length: 16; J: TRBJ2-3
CDR3: CASSPRTENTEAFF; DNA: TGTGCCAGCAGCCCAAGGACGGAGAACACTGAAGCTTTCTTT; V: TRBV9; size: few; D: NA; length: 14; J: TRBJ1-1
CDR3: CASSTDRGGETQYF; DNA: TGTGCCAGCAGCACGGACAGGGGAGGCGAGACCCAGTACTTC; V: TRBV11-1; size: few; D: TRBD1; length: 14; J: TRBJ2-5
CDR3: CASSPLAGGHEQFF; DNA: TGTGCCAGCAGCCCTCTAGCGGGGGGGCATGAGCAGTTCTTC; V: TRBV11-3; size: few; D: TRBD2; length: 14; J: TRBJ2-1
CDR3: CASSVLQGKAFF; DNA: TGTGCCAGCAGTGTCTTACAGGGAAAGGCTTTCTTT; V: TRBV27; size: many; D: NA; length: 12; J: TRBJ1-1
CDR3: CASSYHVEAFF; DNA: TGTGCCAGCAGTTACCATGTTGAAGCTTTCTTT; V: TRBV6-2/TRBV6-3; size: many; D: NA; length: 11; J: TRBJ1-1
CDR3: CASSERGVMAREDTQYF; DNA: TGTGCCAGCAGTGAAAGGGGAGTGATGGCTCGGGAAGATACGCAGTATTTT; V: TRBV6-1; size: NA; D: NA; length: 17; J: TRBJ2-3
CDR3: CSASGVGTGLYEQYF; DNA: TGCAGTGCTAGCGGGGTCGGGACAGGGTTGTACGAGCAGTACTTC; V: TRBV20-1; size: NA; D: TRBD1; length: 15; J: TRBJ2-7
CDR3: CASRRDSNYEQYF; DNA: TGTGCCAGCAGACGGGACTCAAACTACGAGCAGTACTTC; V: TRBV27; size: many; D: NA; length: 13; J: TRBJ2-7
CDR3: CASSLAGLAYTQYF; DNA: TGTGCCAGCAGCTTAGCCGGACTAGCCTATACGCAGTATTTT; V: TRBV7-2; size: many; D: TRBD2; length: 14; J: TRBJ2-3
CDR3: CASSPSGGAADTQYF; DNA: TGTGCCAGCAGCCCCAGCGGGGGGGCGGCAGATACGCAGTATTTT; V: TRBV7-3; size: many; D: TRBD2; length: 15; J: TRBJ2-3
CDR3: CASSYSGLAGVYNEQFF; DNA: TGTGCCAGCAGTTACTCGGGACTAGCGGGGGTCTACAATGAGCAGTTCTTC; V: TRBV6-2/TRBV6-3; size: many; D: TRBD2; length: 17; J: TRBJ2-1
CDR3: CASSLATSTGELFF; DNA: TGTGCCAGCAGCTTAGCTACATCCACCGGGGAGCTGTTTTTT; V: TRBV7-8; size: many; D: NA; length: 14; J: TRBJ2-2
CDR3: CASSLAGTSNQPQHF; DNA: TGTGCCAGCAGCTTAGCGGGGACGAGCAATCAGCCCCAGCATTTT; V: TRBV7-2; size: NA; D: NA; length: 15; J: TRBJ1-5
CDR3: CASSTRQGASEQYF; DNA: TGTGCCAGCAGTACACGACAGGGGGCGAGTGAGCAGTACTTC; V: TRBV27; size: NA; D: TRBD1; length: 14; J: TRBJ2-7
CDR3: CASSYLRPTSNYGYTF; DNA: TGTGCCAGCAGTTATCTTCGACCGACGTCGAACTATGGCTACACCTTC; V: TRBV6-2/TRBV6-3; size: many; D: NA; length: 16; J: TRBJ1-2
CDR3: CASSLGGQGIAEAFF; DNA: TGCGCCAGCAGCTTGGGCGGACAGGGTATCGCTGAAGCTTTCTTT; V: TRBV5-1; size: NA; D: TRBD1; length: 15; J: TRBJ1-1
CDR3: CASSPGTGFLDEQFF; DNA: TGCGCCAGCAGCCCTGGGACAGGGTTTCTCGATGAGCAGTTCTTC; V: TRBV5-1; size: many; D: TRBD1; length: 15; J: TRBJ2-1
CDR3: CASSARRGEAFF; DNA: TGTGCCAGCAGCGCCCGTAGGGGTGAAGCTTTCTTT; V: TRBV11-2; size: once; D: NA; length: 12; J: TRBJ1-1
CDR3: CASSRDGTANTEAFF; DNA: TGTGCCAGCTCGCGGGACGGGACAGCCAACACTGAAGCTTTCTTT; V: TRBV18; size: few; D: TRBD1; length: 15; J: TRBJ1-1
CDR3: CVSSPPSYNEQFF; DNA: TGTGTCAGCAGCCCCCCATCCTACAATGAGCAGTTCTTC; V: TRBV6-2/TRBV6-3; size: NA; D: NA; length: 13; J: TRBJ2-1
CDR3: CAGQGSSGNTIYF; DNA: TGTGCCGGACAGGGGTCCTCTGGAAACACCATATATTTT; V: TRBV6-6; size: many; D: TRBD1; length: 13; J: TRBJ1-3
CDR3: CASSEWGRATDTQYF; DNA: TGTGCCAGCAGTGAATGGGGCAGGGCTACAGATACGCAGTATTTT; V: TRBV6-1; size: many; D: NA; length: 15; J: TRBJ2-3
CDR3: CSVVGGRNTEAFF; DNA: TGCAGCGTTGTCGGGGGGCGAAACACTGAAGCTTTCTTT; V: TRBV29-1; size: many; D: NA; length: 13; J: TRBJ1-1
CDR3: CASSEGQLYYGYTF; DNA: TGTGCCAGCAGTGAGGGGCAGCTTTACTATGGCTACACCTTC; V: TRBV2; size: many; D: NA; length: 14; J: TRBJ1-2
CDR3: CAISESTSSRGETQYF; DNA: TGTGCCATCAGTGAGTCGACTAGTTCTCGGGGTGAGACCCAGTACTTC; V: TRBV10-3; size: many; D: NA; length: 16; J: TRBJ2-5
CDR3: CASSQGASVYEQYF; DNA: TGTGCCAGCAGCCAGGGGGCGAGCGTCTACGAGCAGTACTTC; V: TRBV5-4; size: NA; D: TRBD1; length: 14; J: TRBJ2-7
CDR3: CASSSKGATGELFF; DNA: TGTGCCAGCAGCTCGAAGGGGGCCACCGGGGAGCTGTTTTTT; V: TRBV7-9; size: many; D: TRBD1; length: 14; J: TRBJ2-2
CDR3: CATMDYFCDNEQFF; DNA: NA; V: TRBV6-4; size: NA; D: NA; length: 14; J: TRBJ2-1
CDR3: CASSPASTDTQYF; DNA: TGTGCCAGCTCACCGGCGAGCACAGATACGCAGTATTTT; V: TRBV18; size: NA; D: NA; length: 13; J: TRBJ2-3
CDR3: CASSPRQFF; DNA: TGTGCCAGCTCACCGCGGCAGTTCTTC; V: TRBV18; size: many; D: NA; length: 9; J: TRBJ2-1
CDR3: CASSEEQRYSPLHF; DNA: TGTGCCAGCTCAGAAGAGCAGCGATATTCACCCCTCCACTTT; V: TRBV18; size: NA; D: NA; length: 14; J: TRBJ1-6
CDR3: CASSLPTGGTEAFF; DNA: TGCGCCAGCAGCTTGCCGACAGGAGGCACTGAAGCTTTCTTT; V: TRBV5-1; size: many; D: NA; length: 14; J: TRBJ1-1
CDR3: CATLDRGRDTQYF; DNA: TGTGCCACCCTAGACAGGGGGAGAGATACGCAGTATTTT; V: TRBV6-6; size: many; D: TRBD1; length: 13; J: TRBJ2-3
CDR3: CSATYDLYSNQPQHF; DNA: TGCAGTGCTACCTACGATTTATATAGCAATCAGCCCCAGCATTTT; V: TRBV20-1; size: few; D: NA; length: 15; J: TRBJ1-5
CDR3: CASSLTSEKVAFF; DNA: TGTGCCAGCAGTTTAACCTCCGAGAAGGTAGCTTTCTTT; V: TRBV28; size: NA; D: NA; length: 13; J: TRBJ1-1
CDR3: CASRLAELDEETQYF; DNA: TGTGCCAGCAGGCTCGCCGAACTAGACGAAGAGACCCAGTACTTC; V: TRBV6-1; size: NA; D: NA; length: 15; J: TRBJ2-5
CDR3: CASSELGERVTDTQYF; DNA: TGTGCCAGCAGTGAGCTAGGAGAGCGGGTCACAGATACGCAGTATTTT; V: TRBV2; size: NA; D: NA; length: 16; J: TRBJ2-3
CDR3: CSALRDFLRREQFF; DNA: TGCAGTGCTCTCAGGGACTTCCTCCGTCGGGAGCAGTTCTTC; V: TRBV20-1; size: NA; D: NA; length: 14; J: TRBJ2-1
CDR3: CASSPTGTGGYNEQFF; DNA: TGCGCCAGCAGCCCGACAGGGACCGGGGGGTACAATGAGCAGTTCTTC; V: TRBV5-1; size: many; D: NA; length: 16; J: TRBJ2-1
CDR3: CASSRWTVNTEAFF; DNA: TGTGCCAGCAGCCGCTGGACAGTTAACACTGAAGCTTTCTTT; V: TRBV16; size: many; D: NA; length: 14; J: TRBJ1-1
CDR3: CASSITGAYEQYF; DNA: TGTGCCAGTAGTATAACAGGGGCATACGAGCAGTACTTC; V: TRBV19; size: NA; D: TRBD1; length: 13; J: TRBJ2-7
CDR3: CASSLGGGNTDTQYF; DNA: TGCGCCAGCAGCTTAGGCGGGGGCAACACAGATACGCAGTATTTT; V: TRBV5-1; size: many; D: NA; length: 15; J: TRBJ2-3
CDR3: CSARVGRGPYEQYF; DNA: TGCAGTGCTAGAGTCGGCAGGGGACCCTACGAGCAGTACTTC; V: TRBV20-1; size: many; D: NA; length: 14; J: TRBJ2-7
CDR3: CASSPGLADFNEQFF; DNA: TGTGCCAGCAGCCCGGGACTAGCGGATTTTAATGAGCAGTTCTTC; V: TRBV7-9; size: many; D: TRBD2; length: 15; J: TRBJ2-1
CDR3: CASSLPAGTQYF; DNA: TGTGCCAGCAGCCTTCCTGCCGGGACGCAGTATTTT; V: TRBV6-2/TRBV6-3; size: few; D: NA; length: 12; J: TRBJ2-3
CDR3: CATSDRAGGKANYGYTF; DNA: TGTGCCACCAGTGATCGGGCAGGGGGGAAAGCTAACTATGGCTACACCTTC; V: TRBV24-1; size: NA; D: TRBD1; length: 17; J: TRBJ1-2
CDR3: CASSRRRGSREKLFF; DNA: TGTGCCAGCAGCCGCCGACGAGGCTCGAGGGAAAAACTGTTTTTT; V: TRBV12-3/TRBV12-4; size: NA; D: NA; length: 15; J: TRBJ1-4
CDR3: CASSYSGPLNQPQHF; DNA: TGTGCCAGCAGTTACTCAGGTCCGCTCAATCAGCCCCAGCATTTT; V: TRBV6-5; size: many; D: NA; length: 15; J: TRBJ1-5
CDR3: CASSSGRAPTDTQYF; DNA: TGTGCCAGCAGCTCCGGCAGGGCGCCCACAGATACGCAGTATTTT; V: TRBV7-2; size: many; D: NA; length: 15; J: TRBJ2-3
CDR3: CASSEPQGSTQYF; DNA: TGCGCCAGCAGTGAGCCGCAAGGTAGTACGCAGTATTTT; V: TRBV5-1; size: many; D: NA; length: 13; J: TRBJ2-3
CDR3: CASSLGASTDTQYF; DNA: TGTGCCAGCAGCTTAGGGGCTAGCACAGATACGCAGTATTTT; V: TRBV7-2; size: NA; D: NA; length: 14; J: TRBJ2-3
CDR3: CSARARTHQPQHF; DNA: TGCAGTGCTAGAGCCCGGACCCATCAGCCCCAGCATTTT; V: TRBV20-1; size: few; D: NA; length: 13; J: TRBJ1-5
CDR3: CASSYSRTGKSSYEQYF; DNA: TGTGCCAGCAGTTACTCGAGGACAGGGAAAAGCTCCTACGAGCAGTACTTC; V: TRBV6-5; size: many; D: TRBD1; length: 17; J: TRBJ2-7
CDR3: CASAPPSTDTQYF; DNA: TGTGCCAGCGCCCCCCCCTCCACCGATACGCAGTATTTT; V: TRBV7-9; size: many; D: NA; length: 13; J: TRBJ2-3